The 27 T cell receptor beta chains listed next were all sequenced from one sample in a study of T cells in Graves' hyperthyroidism and ophthalmopathy. From RNA transcripts, TCR beta CDR3 regions were amplified. Using the HTBI primer set, a first-round RT-PCR was run on the TCR CDR3. TCRdb itself ran the multiplex PCR reads through MiXCR, one entry per CDR3 protein. The data contain around 350,000 distinct CDR3 sequences, 25% of them seen just once; the ten biggest clones take up around 79%. Sequencing was performed on blood. The receptors derive from a man aged 50-59 years with Graves' hyperthyroidism.

The table lists this clonotype with a few counts. The rearrangement uses TRBV10-3 and TRBJ1-2; the D is unclear. V gave up 0 bases and J gave up 5 bases, with 4 bases separating them. Looked up from germline, CDR1 is ENHRY and CDR2 is SYGVKD. The CDR3 is 12 residues long. The CDR3 region has the DNA TGTGCCATCAGTGAGTCGGGATATGGCTACACCTTC. Its translation: CAISESGYGYTF.

The table lists this clonotype with many counts. The genes are TRBV5-1 and TRBJ2-7; 7 bases are a match to TRBD1. The length of the CDR3 is 14 residues. Per germline, CDR1 SGHRS and CDR2 YFSETQ. V lost 6 bases and J lost 2; bases outside the gene matches: 8. The CDR3: CASTPGQSTYEQYF. CDR3 coding DNA: TGCGCCAGCACCCCGGGACAGTCAACCTACGAGCAGTACTTC.

This chain uses TRBV2 with TRBJ2-1; D is tentatively TRBD1 or TRBD2 (6 bases each). This CDR3 is 14 amino acids long. The V gene lost 10 bases and the J gene lost 7 bases, with 20 bases spanning the gap. CDR1 is SNHLY, CDR2 FYNNEI, per germline. CDR3 protein: CAILRAGHSNEQFF. The DNA for the CDR3 is TGTGCCATCCTAAGGGCGGGACACTCGAATGAGCAGTTCTTC.

The genes are TRBV5-1 and TRBJ2-1; possible D gene TRBD1, 5 bases. The CDR3 is 13 amino acids. CDR1 SGHRS and CDR2 YFSETQ come from the germline V gene. Between the trimmed V and J ends, which lost 0 bases and 5 bases, there was a span of 6 bases. In DNA, the CDR3 is TGCGCCAGCAGCTTGGAAGGGGACAATGAGCAGTTCTTC. Encoded protein: CASSLEGDNEQFF.

This clonotype was seen a few times. The V gene is TRBV2, the J gene TRBJ2-2; weak D call: TRBD2 (6 bases). In germline, CDR1 is SNHLY, CDR2 FYNNEI. The V gene lost 4 bases and the J gene lost 2 bases, with 11 bases spanning the gap. This CDR3 is 15 amino acids long. The CDR3 DNA sequence: TGTGCCAGCAGTGTTCTCGGGAGCAACACCGGGGAGCTGTTTTTT. Translation gives CASSVLGSNTGELFF.

The chain uses TRBV30 and TRBJ1-3; D unclear. The V gene lost 0 bases and the J gene lost 8 bases, with 14 bases spanning the gap. Per the germline V gene, CDR1 is GTSNPN and CDR2 is SVGIG (reference sequence). The CDR3 loop spans 14 amino acids. CDR3 region: CAWSVRAVRDTIYF. CDR3 DNA sequence: TGTGCCTGGAGTGTACGGGCAGTGCGGGACACCATATATTTT.

This clonotype was seen many times. The J gene is TRBJ2-7, the V gene TRBV5-8; 9 nucleotides agree with TRBD1. Looked up from germline, CDR1 is SGHTS and CDR2 is YDEGEE. V lost 3 bases, J lost 3 bases, and 7 bases stayed unmatched. This CDR3 spans 15 amino acids. The CDR3 region is CASSWRTGAYYEQYF. CDR3 bases: TGTGCCAGCAGCTGGAGGACAGGGGCGTACTACGAGCAGTACTTC. The variable domain in full, with the rest retrieved from reference TRBV5-8 and TRBJ2-7, is EAGVTQSPTHLIKTRGQQATLRCSPISGHTSVYWYQQALGLGLQFLLWYDEGEERNRGNFPPRFSGRQFPNYSSELNVNALELEDSALYLCASSWRTGAYYEQYFGPGTRLTVT.

The V and J genes are TRBV5-6 and TRBJ2-7, with a tentative D call TRBD2 (6 bases). Germline CDR1 SGHDT, CDR2 YYEEEE. V dropped 2 bases and J dropped 2 bases, with 11 bases sitting between them. This CDR3 comprises 14 residues. The CDR3 protein is CASSLSGLTYEQYF. In nucleotides, the CDR3 is TGTGCCAGCAGCTTAAGCGGGTTAACCTACGAGCAGTACTTC.

The table lists this clonotype with a few counts. The chain links TRBV7-9 to TRBJ2-1; the match to TRBD1 covers 9 bases. Germline V CDR1 and CDR2: SEHNR, FQNEAQ (reference sequence). V dropped 4 bases and J dropped 6; count of bases not matched to a gene: 13. The CDR3 loop spans 17 amino acids. CDR3: CASSWGPGQGFVNEQFF. The CDR3 DNA sequence: TGTGCCAGCAGCTGGGGGCCGGGACAGGGTTTTGTCAATGAGCAGTTCTTC.

This clonotype has ten or more counts. This chain connects TRBV20-1 to TRBJ2-5; 11 bases map to TRBD2. Germline CDR1 and CDR2: DFQATT and SNEGSKA (reference sequence). The CDR3 is made up of 17 amino acids. The V segment lost 2 bases and the J segment 0 bases; nucleotides outside the gene matches: 8. DNA of the CDR3: TGCAGTGCTAGACCCCCGGGACTAGCGGTGTACCAAGAGACCCAGTACTTC. Translated, it gives CSARPPGLAVYQETQYF.

In this sample, this clonotype turned up many times. The genes are TRBV27 and TRBJ1-1, with D maybe TRBD1 (5 bases). The CDR3 is 14 residues long. CDR1 is MNHEY, CDR2 SMNVEV, per germline (reference sequence). Trimming left V 2 bases short and J 0 bases short, with 7 bases between. The CDR3 is CASSLKGLNTEAFF. The CDR3 DNA is TGTGCCAGCAGTTTAAAGGGGCTGAACACTGAAGCTTTCTTT.

This clonotype was found a few times. The chain combines TRBV20-1 with TRBJ2-7, with TRBD2 identical over 10 bases. Unmatched junction bases numbered 13, after V lost 2 bases and J lost 6 bases. Germline CDR1 and CDR2: DFQATT and SNEGSKA (reference sequence). This CDR3 has 16 amino acids. The CDR3 DNA reads as TGCAGTGCTAGATTCACCCTAGCGGGAGACCGGGGCGAGCAGTACTTC. It translates to CSARFTLAGDRGEQYF.

V is TRBV29-1 and J is TRBJ1-1; TRBD1 matches at 8 bases. V shed 5 bases, J shed 1 base, and the junction held 15 bases outside the gene matches. The germline CDR1 and CDR2 sequences are SQVTM and ANQGSEA. The CDR3 runs to 17 residues. CDR3 in amino acids: CSVNQGGRGRRNTEAFF. In DNA, the CDR3 is TGCAGCGTTAATCAGGGGGGCAGGGGGCGACGGAACACTGAAGCTTTCTTT.

The chain recombines TRBV7-3 with TRBJ2-7, with D perhaps matching TRBD2 (5 bases). This CDR3 region has 12 residues. Germline CDR1 SGHTA, CDR2 FQGTGA. Trimming took 2 bases from V and 7 from J, leaving 9 bases between them. The CDR3 is CASSLLGNEQYF. The CDR3 DNA reads as TGTGCCAGCAGCTTACTCGGGAATGAGCAGTACTTC.

The chain is built from TRBV18 and TRBJ2-5, with 12 positions matching TRBD2. The trim removed 4 bases at V and 5 bases at J, leaving 8 bases unmatched. This CDR3 comprises 16 residues. Germline V gene sequence: CDR1 KGHSH, CDR2 LQKENI. In DNA form, the CDR3 reads TGTGCCAGCTCACAAATGACTAGCGGGAGTGCGGAGACCCAGTACTTC. Translation: CASSQMTSGSAETQYF.

This clonotype was seen a few times. The rearrangement uses TRBV2 and TRBJ1-6, with unresolved D. Trimming took off 4 bases at V and 6 bases at J, with 13 bases between the two ends. CDR1 is SNHLY and CDR2 is FYNNEI in the germline V gene. This CDR3 has 15 amino acids. The chain's CDR3 is CASSVGQAGNSPLHF. Written as DNA, the CDR3 is TGTGCCAGCAGTGTAGGCCAGGCCGGTAATTCACCCCTCCACTTT.

V usage is TRBV6-1 and J usage is TRBJ2-1; 11 bases match TRBD2. This CDR3 comprises 15 residues. V lost 6 bases to trimming and J lost 8 bases; unmatched junction nucleotides: 9. Per the germline V gene, CDR1 is MNHNS and CDR2 is SASEGT. CDR3 loop: CASSQVAGGGDEQFF. For the CDR3, the DNA is TGTGCCAGCAGCCAAGTAGCGGGAGGGGGAGATGAGCAGTTCTTC.

The rearrangement uses TRBV3-1 and TRBJ2-3; 8 bases match TRBD2. The CDR3 is 15 amino acids. The V and J ends lost 4 bases and 4 bases, in that order; junction bases with no gene match: 7. Germline CDR1 and CDR2: LGHDT and YNNKEL (reference sequence). This chain's CDR3 is CASSLSGSPPDTQYF. CDR3 sequence (DNA): TGTGCCAGCAGCCTGAGCGGGAGCCCGCCAGATACGCAGTATTTT.

The sample holds many counts of this clonotype. The rearrangement joins TRBV30 to TRBJ1-3, with unresolved D. Germline values: CDR1 GTSNPN, CDR2 SVGIG (reference sequence). This CDR3 has 15 residues. The V gene lost 5 bases and the J gene lost 0 bases, with 14 bases spanning the gap. DNA for the CDR3: TGTGCCTGGGCCCCGCAGGATAGCTCTGGAAACACCATATATTTT. As protein: CAWAPQDSSGNTIYF. Full variable domain (remainder filled in from reference TRBV30 and TRBJ1-3): SQTIHQWPATLVQPVGSPLSLECTVEGTSNPNLYWYRQAAGRGLQLLFYSVGIGQISSEVPQNLSASRPQDRQFILSSKKLLLSDSGFYLCAWAPQDSSGNTIYFGEGSWLTVV.

This clonotype was counted at least ten times. This sequence joins TRBV6-6 and TRBJ1-1, with D possibly being TRBD1 (6 bases). V lost 2 bases and J lost 7, with 14 bases in between. CDR3 size: 14 residues. Germline CDR1 and CDR2: MNHNY and SVGAGI (reference sequence). DNA of the CDR3: TGTGCCAGCAGTTACGTGGGGCTGACAGGTGAAGCTTTCTTT. This gives the protein CASSYVGLTGEAFF.

This clonotype showed up just a few times. The chain links TRBV6-1 to TRBJ2-1; TRBD1 aligns across 9 bases. Looked up from germline, CDR1 is MNHNS and CDR2 is SASEGT. The V and J ends lost 5 bases and 8 bases, in that order; junction bases with no gene match: 7. The CDR3 runs to 14 residues. CDR3 DNA sequence: TGTGCCAGCAGTTGGACAGGGGCGGAGGATGAGCAGTTCTTC. Amino acids: CASSWTGAEDEQFF.

The gene calls are TRBV10-3 and TRBJ2-5; D uncertain. Germline assignment: CDR1 ENHRY and CDR2 SYGVKD. The CDR3 covers 12 residues. V was pared by 6 bases and J by 5 bases, with 10 bases between. The CDR3 DNA sequence: TGTGCCATCAGCAGGAACTCCGAGACCCAGTACTTC. Translating it yields CAISRNSETQYF.

The rearrangement joins TRBV19 to TRBJ2-3; 8 bases line up with TRBD1. Germline V gene lookup returns CDR1 LNHDA and CDR2 SQIVND (reference sequence). The CDR3 is 15 residues long. Trimming at V came to 1 base and at J to 3 bases, leaving 3 bases not matched to a gene. This CDR3 reads CASSIGTGLTDTQYF. The DNA for the CDR3 is TGTGCCAGTAGTATAGGGACAGGGTTAACAGATACGCAGTATTTT.

The CDR3 sequence: CASTLGQTGELFF. The CDR3 bases are TGTGCCAGCACTTTAGGTCAGACCGGGGAGCTGTTTTTT. The J gene is TRBJ2-2, the V gene TRBV6-1; D ambiguous. CDR1 is MNHNS, CDR2 SASEGT, per germline. The CDR3 consists of 13 residues. Trimming removed 7 bases at V and 5 bases at J, with 11 bases between.

This clonotype has a handful of counts. The chain couples TRBV10-3 to TRBJ2-1; 13 nucleotides line up with TRBD2. Germline V gene data show CDR1 as ENHRY and CDR2 as SYGVKD. The V and J ends lost 11 bases and 0 bases, in that order; junction bases with no gene match: 10. This CDR3 has 17 amino acids. Here the CDR3 reads CARARTSGSSSYNEQFF. CDR3 nucleotide sequence: TGTGCCCGTGCCCGGACTAGCGGGAGTAGCTCCTACAATGAGCAGTTCTTC.

The table lists this clonotype with a few counts. The rearrangement uses TRBV7-3 and TRBJ2-2, with D possibly TRBD1 on 5 matching bases. The CDR3 is 14 residues long. V lost 0 bases and J 6 bases, leaving 8 bases between the germline ends. The germline gives CDR1 SGHTA, CDR2 FQGTGA. The CDR3 DNA follows: TGTGCCAGCAGCTTAACAGGGGATTCCGGGGAGCTGTTTTTT. Protein product: CASSLTGDSGELFF.

The gene calls are TRBV5-1 and TRBJ2-5; no clear D. The CDR3 is made up of 14 amino acids. The V end lost 3 bases, the J end lost 0 bases, and 9 bases lay between the germline ends. CDR1 is SGHRS and CDR2 is YFSETQ in the germline V gene. Here the CDR3 DNA reads TGCGCCAGCAGCTACGCAGGCCACCAAGAGACCCAGTACTTC. The encoded protein is CASSYAGHQETQYF.